This T cell receptor (beta chain) was identified in a study of T cells in localized non-small cell lung cancer. TCRdb's copy holds only in-frame clones and misses some; the assay was immunoSEQ multiplex PCR. The sample includes approximately 83,000 clones, approximately 91% of them seen just once. Worth noting for this clone: Its matching antigen is unknown.

The CDR3 has 14 residues. Per germline, CDR1 MNHNY and CDR2 SVGAGI (reference sequence). Trimming shortened V by 6 bases and J by 4 bases, and 16 bases separated the two germline ends. Study results and limitations: Among the top 100 tumor clones, a median about 57 appeared in adjacent lung. Because only a single region of the tumor was sequenced, heterogeneity remains possible. Tumor trailed uninvolved adjacent lung in T cell clonality, which peaked there.

This TCR came from a woman aged 35-70 years with stage II squamous cell lung carcinoma. This chain joins TRBV6-6 and TRBJ2-7, with D possibly being TRBD1 (6 bases). Source: PBMCs, taken before any cancer treatment. CDR3 in DNA: TGTGCCAGCAGACTGCCTGGGGGCAGGTACGAGCAGTACTTC. Translation: CASRLPGGRYEQYF.